The 27 T cell receptor beta chains given below trace back to one sample, sequenced in a study of graft-versus-host responses after intestinal transplantation. The protocol was immunoSEQ multiplex PCR, while the TCRdb copy is restricted to in-frame clones and leaves out a portion. The sample includes about 10,000 clones, 90% to 95% of them seen just once. Specimen: PBMCs, collected about 6 weeks after intestinal transplant. The receptors shown here come from a human patient who received an intestinal transplant, so some T cells may come from the graft donor.

The genes are TRBV19 and TRBJ2-1, with D possibly being TRBD2 (6 bases). The CDR3 contains 15 residues. Germline V CDR1 and CDR2: LNHDA, SQIVND (reference sequence). V lost 6 bases and J 9 bases, leaving 21 bases between the germline ends. The CDR3 DNA sequence: TGTGCCAGTAGCCTGGAAAGCGGGCGAATGATTGAGCAGTTCTTC. This gives the protein CASSLESGRMIEQFF.

This chain links TRBV10-2 with TRBJ2-3; 12 positions match TRBD2. Per germline, CDR1 WSHSY and CDR2 SAAADI. The CDR3 sequence is 17 residues long. J gave up 3 bases and V 3 bases, and 7 bases lay outside the gene matches. Here the CDR3 DNA reads TGCGCCAGCAGTGAAATCCTAGCGGGAGGGAAAACAGATACGCAGTATTTT. As protein: CASSEILAGGKTDTQYF.

The chain is built from TRBV11-1 and TRBJ2-7, with TRBD2 identical over 13 bases. The germline V gene encodes CDR1 SGHAT and CDR2 FQDESV (reference sequence). The ends lost 1 base at V and 5 bases at J; junction bases unmatched: 2. The CDR3 covers 15 residues. In nucleotides, the CDR3 is TGTGCCAGCAGCTTAGTCGGGACTAGCGGGGACGAGCAGTACTTC. Residues: CASSLVGTSGDEQYF. The whole variable domain, filled in from reference TRBV11-1 and TRBJ2-7, reads EAEVAQSPRYKITEKSQAVAFWCDPISGHATLYWYRQILGQGPELLVQFQDESVVDDSQLPKDRFSAERLKGVDSTLKIQPAELGDSAMYLCASSLVGTSGDEQYFGPGTRLTVT.

In DNA form, the CDR3 reads TGTGCCAGCAGGGGCATTGAAAAACTGTTTTTT. Translation gives CASRGIEKLFF. The chain has TRBV6-1 and TRBJ1-4; D gene ambiguous. Germline lookup yields CDR1 MNHNS and CDR2 SASEGT. This CDR3 comprises 11 residues. V lost 6 bases and J 7 bases, leaving 6 bases between the germline ends.

The rearrangement links TRBV6-5 to TRBJ1-5; maybe TRBD1 (6 bases). Per the germline V gene, CDR1 is MNHEY and CDR2 is SVGAGI. The CDR3 is made up of 14 amino acids. The V and J ends lost 6 bases and 3 bases respectively, with 12 bases between them. In DNA, the CDR3 is TGTGCCAGCAGCCATGGACAGCTCAATCAGCCCCAGCATTTT. Protein: CASSHGQLNQPQHF.

The chain uses TRBV6-5 and TRBJ1-2; D is perhaps TRBD1 (5 bases). The length of the CDR3 is 14 residues. Germline loops: CDR1 MNHEY, CDR2 SVGAGI. Deletions cut 6 bases from V and 2 bases from J, with 13 bases between. CDR3 amino acids: CASSYTEGNYGYTF. The CDR3 coding sequence is TGTGCCAGCAGCTATACCGAGGGGAACTATGGCTACACCTTC.

The gene calls are TRBV10-3 and TRBJ2-7; 9 bases match TRBD2. This CDR3 has 14 amino acids. In germline, CDR1 is ENHRY, CDR2 SYGVKD. J gave up 1 base and V 5 bases, and 3 bases lay outside the gene matches. CDR3 DNA: TGTGCCATCAGTTCGACTAGCGGATCCTACGAGCAGTACTTC. Protein: CAISSTSGSYEQYF.

The V call is TRBV19, the J call TRBJ2-3, with 9 nucleotides matching TRBD2. Germline CDR1 reads LNHDA; CDR2 reads SQIVND (reference sequence). The CDR3 has 14 residues. V shed 10 bases and J 1 base; nucleotides not matched to a gene: 6. CDR3 in DNA: TGTGCCACTAGATTAGCGGGGGGCACAGATACGCAGTATTTT. This gives the protein CATRLAGGTDTQYF.

This clone was picked up a small number of times. The chain uses TRBV6-5 and TRBJ2-7; 11 nucleotides align to TRBD1. From germline, CDR1 is MNHEY and CDR2 SVGAGI. The CDR3 spans 13 residues. Trimming at V came to 2 bases and at J to 6 bases, leaving 0 bases not matched to a gene. CDR3 amino acids: CASSYGTGGEQYF. As DNA, the CDR3 is TGTGCCAGCAGTTACGGGACAGGGGGCGAGCAGTACTTC.

The J gene is TRBJ2-1, the V gene TRBV7-2, with TRBD2 matching over 7 bases. Looked up from germline, CDR1 is SGHTA and CDR2 is FQGNSA. The CDR3 consists of 15 residues. V lost 2 bases, J lost 4 bases, and 5 bases stayed unmatched. This CDR3 is CASSLWGGRYNEQFF. In nucleotides, the CDR3 is TGTGCCAGCAGCTTATGGGGGGGGAGGTACAATGAGCAGTTCTTC.

V and J are TRBV5-1 and TRBJ1-4; D perhaps matches TRBD1 (5 bases). CDR1 is SGHRS, CDR2 YFSETQ, per germline. CDR3 length: 13 residues. V dropped 6 bases and J dropped 8 bases, with 14 bases sitting between them. The CDR3 DNA reads TGCGCCAGCAAGCGCCCCGGGGGAGAAAAACTGTTTTTT. Its protein product is CASKRPGGEKLFF.

The count of this clone is one. The rearrangement joins TRBV7-3 to TRBJ2-1; 13 bases match TRBD2. Germline V gene sequence: CDR1 SGHTA, CDR2 FQGTGA. The CDR3 extends over 18 amino acids. V was pared by 5 bases and J by 0 bases, with 7 bases of the junction left unmatched. Here the CDR3 reads CASSPSGTSGISYNEQFF. CDR3 DNA: TGTGCCAGCAGCCCCTCCGGGACTAGCGGGATCTCCTACAATGAGCAGTTCTTC.

The chain couples TRBV11-1 to TRBJ2-2; the match to TRBD2 covers 7 bases. The CDR3 has 16 amino acids. Germline V gene sequence: CDR1 SGHAT, CDR2 FQDESV (reference sequence). Trimming removed 6 bases from V and 0 bases from J; junction bases left unmatched: 7. The CDR3 sequence: CASRSQGGSNTGELFF. The CDR3 DNA sequence: TGTGCCAGCAGATCTCAGGGAGGGTCGAACACCGGGGAGCTGTTTTTT.

This chain joins TRBV7-2 and TRBJ1-6, with D unclear. V shed 2 bases and J shed 8 bases, with 10 bases lying between them. From germline, CDR1 is SGHTA and CDR2 FQGNSA. The CDR3 covers 14 residues. In nucleotides, the CDR3 is TGTGCCAGCAGCTTACTGGGAGGCGATTCACCCCTCCACTTT. Translation gives CASSLLGGDSPLHF. The complete variable domain, with remaining parts taken from reference TRBV7-2 and TRBJ1-6, reads GAGVSQSPSNKVTEKGKDVELRCDPISGHTALYWYRQSLGQGLEFLIYFQGNSAPDKSGLPSDRFSAERTGGSVSTLTIQRTQQEDSAVYLCASSLLGGDSPLHFGNGTRLTVT.

V is TRBV2 and J is TRBJ2-5; the D gene could be TRBD1 or TRBD2 (6 bases each). This CDR3 has 14 residues. V was shortened by 1 base and J by 2 bases, with 8 bases between the two germline ends. In germline, CDR1 is SNHLY, CDR2 FYNNEI. The CDR3 loop reads CASSEGGGQETQYF. CDR3 nucleotides: TGTGCCAGCAGTGAAGGAGGGGGGCAAGAGACCCAGTACTTC.

The chain joins TRBV5-4 to TRBJ2-5; 8 positions agree with TRBD1. Germline V CDR1 and CDR2: SGHNT, YYREEE (reference sequence). The CDR3 runs to 15 residues. J gave up 1 base and V 0 bases, and 2 bases lay outside the gene matches. CDR3 DNA: TGTGCCAGCAGCTTGGCAGGGGGCGGCCAAGAGACCCAGTACTTC. Encoded protein: CASSLAGGGQETQYF.

The chain carries TRBV5-1 and TRBJ2-6, with D hard to call. This CDR3 has 15 residues. V lost 0 bases and J 4 bases, leaving 8 bases between the germline ends. Germline lookup yields CDR1 SGHRS and CDR2 YFSETQ. In DNA, the CDR3 is TGCGCCAGCAGCTTGGAGGCGCTAGGGGCCAACGTCCTGACTTTC. Residues: CASSLEALGANVLTF.

The chain joins TRBV27 to TRBJ2-2; no reliable D call. The CDR3 length is 12 residues. The V gene's germline CDR1 is MNHEY and CDR2 SMNVEV (reference sequence). Trimming cost V 3 bases and J 5 bases, with 4 bases left between them. CDR3 DNA sequence: TGTGCCAGCAGTTTTCTTACCGGGGAGCTGTTTTTT. It specifies CASSFLTGELFF.

V usage is TRBV15 and J usage is TRBJ2-3; D is possibly TRBD2 (6 bases). V shed 6 bases and J shed 2 bases, with 15 bases lying between them. Germline lookup yields CDR1 LNHNV and CDR2 YYDKDF (reference sequence). This CDR3 contains 15 residues. The CDR3 spells CATSLEWGDTDTQYF. For the CDR3, the DNA is TGTGCCACCAGTCTGGAATGGGGGGACACAGATACGCAGTATTTT. Looking up the rest from reference TRBV15 and TRBJ2-3 gives the full variable domain: DAMVIQNPRYQVTQFGKPVTLSCSQTLNHNVMYWYQQKSSQAPKLLFHYYDKDFNNEADTPDNFQSRRPNTSFCFLDIRSPGLGDTAMYLCATSLEWGDTDTQYFGPGTRLTVL.

The V and J genes are TRBV2 and TRBJ2-1, with D unclear. Trimming took off 1 base at V and 9 bases at J, with 4 bases between the two ends. This CDR3 is 11 amino acids long. The germline gives CDR1 SNHLY, CDR2 FYNNEI. CDR3 region: CASSEVTEQFF. CDR3 DNA: TGTGCCAGCAGTGAAGTCACTGAGCAGTTCTTC.

This chain joins TRBV10-3 and TRBJ1-5; the D is unclear. Trimming removed 2 bases at V and 8 bases at J, with 10 bases between. This CDR3 has 13 amino acids. CDR1 and CDR2 (germline): ENHRY, SYGVKD. CDR3 in DNA: TGTGCCATCAGTGAGGCCCTAGTCGAGCCCCAGCATTTT. Protein sequence: CAISEALVEPQHF.

The chain links TRBV29-1 to TRBJ2-7, with TRBD2 as a possible D gene (5 bases). There are 13 residues in the CDR3. V was clipped by 5 bases and J by 2 bases, with 13 bases between them. Germline lookup yields CDR1 SQVTM and CDR2 ANQGSEA. CDR3 DNA sequence: TGCAGCGTTATCGTTGAGACTACCTACGAGCAGTACTTC. Its protein is CSVIVETTYEQYF.

The chain recombines TRBV11-2 with TRBJ2-5, with 10 bases fitting TRBD2. Germline V gene sequence: CDR1 SGHAT, CDR2 FQNNGV. V lost 3 bases to trimming and J lost 5 bases; unmatched junction nucleotides: 3. There are 14 residues in the CDR3. This CDR3 is CASSFGAGGETQYF. In DNA, the CDR3 is TGTGCCAGCAGCTTTGGAGCGGGGGGGGAGACCCAGTACTTC. Full variable domain (outside the CDR3, taken from reference TRBV11-2 and TRBJ2-5): EAGVAQSPRYKIIEKRQSVAFWCNPISGHATLYWYQQILGQGPKLLIQFQNNGVVDDSQLPKDRFSAERLKGVDSTLKIQPAKLEDSAVYLCASSFGAGGETQYFGPGTRLLVL.

The chain links TRBV7-9 to TRBJ2-2; possibly TRBD2 for D (6 bases). Trimming pared 1 base from V and 5 bases from J, leaving 17 bases between. The CDR3 extends over 17 amino acids. Germline CDR1 reads SEHNR; CDR2 reads FQNEAQ (reference sequence). The DNA of the CDR3 is TGTGCCAGCAGCTTAGATGGGCTAAGGGAGGAGACCGGGGAGCTGTTTTTT. Residues: CASSLDGLREETGELFF.

V usage is TRBV7-9 and J usage is TRBJ2-3; TRBD1 aligns across 8 bases. The germline CDR1 and CDR2 sequences are SEHNR and FQNEAQ (reference sequence). This CDR3 comprises 14 residues. With 2 bases clipped from V and 14 bases from J, the junction kept 12 bases outside the gene matches. CDR3 region: CASSLFWGQEGLYF. In nucleotides, the CDR3 is TGTGCCAGCAGCTTATTTTGGGGACAGGAGGGTCTGTATTTT.

The V gene is TRBV7-3, the J gene TRBJ2-5; 9 bases agree with TRBD2. CDR1 is SGHTA, CDR2 FQGTGA, per germline. The CDR3 runs to 15 residues. V shed 3 bases, J shed 5 bases, and the junction held 7 bases outside the gene matches. This CDR3 is CASSFSGSSGETQYF. DNA of the CDR3: TGTGCCAGCAGCTTTAGCGGGAGCTCAGGGGAGACCCAGTACTTC.

The chain has TRBV10-3 and TRBJ2-3; TRBD1 agrees at 7 bases. V shed 6 bases, J shed 2 bases, and the junction held 5 bases outside the gene matches. This CDR3 is built from 14 residues. The germline gives CDR1 ENHRY, CDR2 SYGVKD. The CDR3 region has the DNA TGTGCCATCAGCGCACAGGGGTTCACAGATACGCAGTATTTT. It encodes CAISAQGFTDTQYF.